This entry lists 13 T cell receptor beta chains sequenced from one sample in a study of shared clonotypes between healthy human individuals. The assay was immunoSEQ multiplex PCR, and TCRdb's table has in-frame clones only and misses some. In the table there are about 490,000 clones, around 78% of which are singletons. Source material: PBMCs. The receptors shown here come from a woman aged 40 to 50 in good health. Some clones in this sample may be carry-over from other donors' samples.

CDR3 nucleotide sequence: TGTGCCATCAGGTACAGCTACCCTCCTGGAAACACCATATATTTT. Translating it yields CAIRYSYPPGNTIYF. J is TRBJ1-3 and V is TRBV10-3; no reliable D call. This CDR3 has 15 residues. Germline V gives CDR1 ENHRY, CDR2 SYGVKD. V dropped 6 bases and J dropped 2 bases, with 14 bases sitting between them.

The V gene is TRBV30, the J gene TRBJ2-2; D call uncertain. The CDR3 loop spans 16 amino acids. CDR1 is GTSNPN and CDR2 is SVGIG in the germline V gene (reference sequence). Trimming took 0 bases from V and 7 from J, leaving 18 bases between them. CDR3 amino acids: CAWSVSRWPVFGELFF. CDR3 nucleotides: TGTGCCTGGAGTGTAAGCCGGTGGCCCGTGTTCGGGGAGCTGTTTTTT.

The chain combines TRBV10-3 with TRBJ2-5; 7 bases match TRBD2. The CDR3 runs 14 residues. Germline CDR1 and CDR2: ENHRY and SYGVKD. The trim removed 6 bases at V and 4 bases at J, leaving 8 bases unmatched. The CDR3 protein is CAIRAGDGSETQYF. The CDR3 nucleotides are TGTGCCATCAGGGCGGGAGACGGATCAGAGACCCAGTACTTC.

The CDR3 region has the DNA TGTGCCAGCAGCTTAGACCCAGCGGGACTCACAGATACGCAGTATTTT. This translates into CASSLDPAGLTDTQYF. The chain recombines TRBV11-1 with TRBJ2-3; 7 bases match TRBD2. V gave up 1 base and J gave up 2 bases; unmatched junction bases: 6. This CDR3 spans 16 amino acids. Germline loops: CDR1 SGHAT, CDR2 FQDESV (reference sequence).

Concerning this clone itself: Other DNA sequences in the sample encode the same CDR3. The genes are TRBV28 and TRBJ1-1; D is perhaps TRBD1 (5 bases). V was shortened by 6 bases and J by 0 bases, with 11 bases between the two germline ends. Germline loops: CDR1 MDHEN, CDR2 SYDVKM. This CDR3 has 14 amino acids. The CDR3 DNA follows: TGTGCCAGCAGCCCGGGGGGAATGAACACTGAAGCTTTCTTT. Protein: CASSPGGMNTEAFF. The whole variable domain, remainder taken from reference TRBV28 and TRBJ1-1, is DVKVTQSSRYLVKRTGEKVFLECVQDMDHENMFWYRQDPGLGLRLIYFSYDVKMKEKGDIPEGYSVSREKKERFSLILESASTNQTSMYLCASSPGGMNTEAFFGQGTRLTVV.

This chain uses TRBV5-1 with TRBJ2-5; 8 bases agree with TRBD1. The germline gives CDR1 SGHRS, CDR2 YFSETQ. The CDR3 totals 13 residues. After removal of 0 bases from V and 10 bases from J, the junction contained 5 bases not matched to a gene. The chain's CDR3 is CASSLESQGGQYF. CDR3 DNA: TGCGCCAGCAGCTTGGAATCACAGGGGGGCCAGTACTTC.

The genes are TRBV2 and TRBJ1-2; 8 nucleotides agree with TRBD1. Germline values: CDR1 SNHLY, CDR2 FYNNEI. After removal of 5 bases from V and 8 bases from J, the junction contained 19 bases not matched to a gene. The CDR3 covers 17 residues. CDR3 in amino acids: CASSQNTQGARGVGYTF. The CDR3 bases are TGTGCCAGCAGTCAGAACACGCAGGGGGCGAGGGGAGTCGGCTACACCTTC.

The CDR3 coding sequence is TGTGCTAGTGGTCCGGACACCAACACTGAAGCTTTCTTT. It codes for CASGPDTNTEAFF. The V gene is TRBV12-5, the J gene TRBJ1-1, with D perhaps matching TRBD1 (5 bases). The CDR3 runs 13 residues. Per the germline V gene, CDR1 is LGHNT and CDR2 is FRNRAP. Between the trimmed V and J ends, which lost 5 bases and 2 bases, there was a span of 9 bases.

The V gene is TRBV6-5, the J gene TRBJ2-1, with D hard to call. This CDR3 contains 15 residues. V was shortened by 4 bases and J by 3 bases, with 13 bases between the two germline ends. CDR1 and CDR2 from the germline V gene are MNHEY and SVGAGI. CDR3 loop: CASSSLGPDYNEQFF. The CDR3 region has the DNA TGTGCCAGCAGTTCGCTCGGACCGGACTACAATGAGCAGTTCTTC.

The J gene is TRBJ2-1, the V gene TRBV10-3; 11 positions match TRBD2. The length of the CDR3 is 13 residues. Germline loops: CDR1 ENHRY, CDR2 SYGVKD. J gave up 5 bases and V 8 bases, and 2 bases lay outside the gene matches. CDR3 DNA: TGTGCCATCTTAGCGGGAGGGCACAATGAGCAGTTCTTC. It is translated as CAILAGGHNEQFF.

There are a few counts of this clone. The rearrangement links TRBV5-1 to TRBJ2-7; 8 bases agree with TRBD1. The CDR3 sequence is 13 residues long. CDR1 SGHRS and CDR2 YFSETQ come from the germline V gene. The V and J ends lost 5 bases and 7 bases, in that order; junction bases with no gene match: 8. The CDR3 DNA reads as TGCGCCAGCAGTAACCAGGGGGCGAGTGAGCAGTACTTC. Translated: CASSNQGASEQYF.

The V gene is TRBV28, the J gene TRBJ2-7; possibly TRBD1 for D (5 bases). V shed 1 base and J shed 1 base, with 14 bases lying between them. The CDR3 is made up of 16 amino acids. Germline CDR1 and CDR2: MDHEN and SYDVKM. The CDR3 sequence is CASSLLGAVSSYEQYF. CDR3 coding DNA: TGTGCCAGCAGTTTATTAGGGGCAGTGTCATCCTACGAGCAGTACTTC.

This clone appeared a single time. A far larger clone is one nucleotide away, so this likely arose from a read error. The sample carries other DNA sequences with the same CDR3. This chain connects TRBV7-2 to TRBJ2-7; 7 bases are a match to TRBD2. Looked up from germline, CDR1 is SGHTA and CDR2 is FQGNSA. The CDR3 runs 15 residues. The CDR3 loop is CASSSDGTMVGEQYF. For the CDR3, the DNA is TGCGCCAGCAGCTCCGACGGGACTATGGTAGGAGAGCAGTACTTC.